A single sample gave rise to the 17 T cell receptor beta chains below, sequenced in a study of neurological immune-mediated disorders. A single record per CDR3 protein comes from TCRdb applying MiXCR to the 5' RACE reads. The repertoire has 69,000 or so distinct CDR3 sequences, 4.5% to 6% of them found once; the top ten carry roughly 2%. Sequences were obtained from PBMCs. The receptors come from a woman aged 65 to 85 with multiple sclerosis.

This clonotype was observed many times. This rearrangement joins TRBV20-1 to TRBJ2-1; D gene uncertain. Trimming took off 1 base at V and 0 bases at J, with 7 bases between the two ends. Germline CDR1 and CDR2: DFQATT and SNEGSKA (reference sequence). This CDR3 spans 14 amino acids. CDR3 amino acids: CSARGRNSYNEQFF. CDR3 nucleotides: TGCAGTGCTAGAGGACGGAACTCCTACAATGAGCAGTTCTTC.

This clonotype was seen at least ten times. The chain recombines TRBV5-1 with TRBJ2-2; a weak D match, TRBD2 (5 bases). The CDR3 covers 15 residues. V lost 2 bases to trimming and J lost 0 bases, with 8 bases between them. The germline CDR1 and CDR2 sequences are SGHRS and YFSETQ. The CDR3 DNA reads TGCGCCAGCAGCTTCGGAGCGGCGAACACCGGGGAGCTGTTTTTT. Its protein is CASSFGAANTGELFF.

The chain recombines TRBV12-3 or TRBV12-4 with TRBJ1-5, with no clear D. This CDR3 contains 12 residues. V was trimmed by 9 bases and J by 2 bases, leaving 8 bases between them. CDR3 loop: CARIYGNQPQHF. DNA for the CDR3: TGTGCCAGAATTTACGGCAATCAGCCCCAGCATTTT.

This clonotype was found many times. The CDR3 is CAISRLGTDTQYF. As DNA, the CDR3 is TGTGCCATCAGTAGGCTAGGCACAGATACGCAGTATTTT. V gene TRBV10-3 combines with J gene TRBJ2-3; D remains unclear. The V end was cut by 5 bases, the J end by 1 base, with 7 bases between. This CDR3 has 13 residues. Germline CDR1 reads ENHRY; CDR2 reads SYGVKD.

This clonotype has at least ten counts. The junction departs from the called germline gene at one end, perhaps through a read error. V usage is TRBV14 and J usage is TRBJ2-5, with D uncertain. The germline V gene has CDR1 SGHDN and CDR2 FVKESK. The CDR3 runs 14 residues. CDR3 region: CASSQVLRQETQYF. CDR3 DNA sequence: TGTGCCAGCAGTCAAGTCTTAAGGCAAGAGACCCAGTACTTC.

This clonotype was seen many times. The V call is TRBV10-3, the J call TRBJ2-7; D gene ambiguous. The CDR3 covers 14 residues. From germline, CDR1 is ENHRY and CDR2 SYGVKD. V dropped 0 bases and J dropped 2 bases, with 8 bases sitting between them. The CDR3 bases are TGTGCCATCAGTGAGTCCGGACCCACCTACGAGCAGTACTTC. This encodes CAISESGPTYEQYF.

This clonotype has ten or more counts. This chain connects TRBV20-1 to TRBJ2-1, with unresolved D. The V and J ends lost 1 base and 3 bases respectively, with 7 bases between them. CDR1 is DFQATT and CDR2 is SNEGSKA in the germline V gene (reference sequence). The CDR3 is 13 amino acids. This CDR3 is CSARVGDYNEQFF. The CDR3 DNA reads TGCAGTGCTAGAGTCGGAGACTACAATGAGCAGTTCTTC.

This clonotype was observed many times. This chain links TRBV12-3 or TRBV12-4 with TRBJ1-5; tentatively, D is TRBD1 (6 bases). V was shortened by 0 bases and J by 6 bases, with 9 bases between the two germline ends. The CDR3 length is 14 residues. The CDR3 reads CASSLAGQLQPQHF. DNA for the CDR3: TGTGCCAGCAGTTTAGCGGGACAACTTCAGCCCCAGCATTTT.

The chain recombines TRBV11-2 with TRBJ2-1; perhaps TRBD1 as D (5 bases). The CDR3 is 14 amino acids. Trimming pared 1 base from V and 8 bases from J, leaving 12 bases between. Germline CDR1 reads SGHAT; CDR2 reads FQNNGV. The CDR3 region is CASSLGTILHEQFF. The CDR3 DNA sequence: TGTGCCAGCAGCTTAGGGACAATATTACATGAGCAGTTCTTC. The complete variable domain, with remaining parts taken from reference TRBV11-2 and TRBJ2-1, reads EAGVAQSPRYKIIEKRQSVAFWCNPISGHATLYWYQQILGQGPKLLIQFQNNGVVDDSQLPKDRFSAERLKGVDSTLKIQPAKLEDSAVYLCASSLGTILHEQFFGPGTRLTVL.

This clonotype was detected many times. The chain couples TRBV7-2 to TRBJ2-3; 7 nucleotides line up with TRBD2. The V and J ends lost 1 base and 4 bases, in that order; junction bases with no gene match: 8. The CDR3 runs to 16 residues. The germline V gene encodes CDR1 SGHTA and CDR2 FQGNSA. CDR3 in amino acids: CASSLVRGRASDTQYF. DNA for the CDR3: TGTGCCAGCAGCTTAGTGAGAGGGAGGGCCTCAGATACGCAGTATTTT.

There are a few counts of this clonotype. The chain recombines TRBV20-1 with TRBJ2-2; unclear D gene. V dropped 4 bases and J dropped 7 bases, with 13 bases sitting between them. Germline V gene sequence: CDR1 DFQATT, CDR2 SNEGSKA (reference sequence). This CDR3 has 13 residues. The CDR3 DNA reads TGCAGTGCTACCGGGCCCTCGGGCGGGGAGCTGTTTTTT. Its protein is CSATGPSGGELFF.

This clonotype was observed many times. The rearrangement joins TRBV10-2 to TRBJ2-1; TRBD2 agrees at 11 bases. The germline CDR1 and CDR2 sequences are WSHSY and SAAADI. The V and J ends lost 3 bases and 4 bases, in that order; junction bases with no gene match: 2. The CDR3 covers 15 residues. As DNA, the CDR3 is TGCGCCAGCAGTGATACTAGCGGGGGATACAATGAGCAGTTCTTC. Residues: CASSDTSGGYNEQFF.

The sample holds a few counts of this clonotype. Written as DNA, the CDR3 is TGTGCCAGCAGGAGGGGCGGCGGGGCCAACGTCCTGACTTTC. It encodes CASRRGGGANVLTF. The chain links TRBV2 to TRBJ2-6; D is tentatively TRBD1 or TRBD2 (5 bases each). Germline V CDR1 and CDR2: SNHLY, FYNNEI. Trimming shortened V by 6 bases and J by 4 bases, and 10 bases separated the two germline ends. The CDR3 spans 14 residues.

This clonotype appeared many times. J is TRBJ1-1 and V is TRBV20-1; D not certain. Germline lookup yields CDR1 DFQATT and CDR2 SNEGSKA (reference sequence). The CDR3 contains 13 residues. Trimming pared 0 bases from V and 4 bases from J, leaving 9 bases between. The CDR3 coding sequence is TGCAGTGCTAGAGACCCCAGTAGCACTGAAGCTTTCTTT. Its translation: CSARDPSSTEAFF.

This clonotype was seen repeatedly, ten times or more. The CDR3 spells CASSSPTGGISAGYTF. CDR3 DNA: TGTGCCAGCAGTTCCCCGACGGGGGGCATATCTGCTGGCTACACCTTC. The rearrangement joins TRBV12-3 or TRBV12-4 to TRBJ1-2, with D possibly TRBD1 on 6 matching bases. V gave up 4 bases and J gave up 7 bases, with 22 bases separating them. The CDR3 has 16 amino acids.

This clonotype has ten or more counts. The chain carries TRBV7-2 and TRBJ2-5; no firm D call. The CDR3 is 13 residues long. With 1 base removed from V and 4 bases from J, the gap between germline ends came to 7 bases. The germline CDR1 and CDR2 sequences are SGHTA and FQGNSA. This chain's CDR3 is CASSLVHRETQYF. In DNA form, the CDR3 reads TGTGCCAGCAGCTTAGTCCATCGAGAGACCCAGTACTTC.

This clonotype appeared many times. The rearrangement links TRBV20-1 to TRBJ2-3, with 7 bases identical to TRBD2. The CDR3 has 15 amino acids. The V segment lost 3 bases and the J segment 3 bases; nucleotides outside the gene matches: 9. Germline V lookup: CDR1 DFQATT, CDR2 SNEGSKA (reference sequence). The CDR3 region is CSASPYRLATDTQYF. As DNA, the CDR3 is TGCAGTGCTAGCCCCTACCGACTAGCTACAGATACGCAGTATTTT.